This record looks at one T cell receptor (beta chain) sequence and its context. Trimming stripped 0 bases from V and 2 bases from J, with 13 bases between. The CDR3 sequence is 16 residues long. Germline assignment: CDR1 SGDLS and CDR2 YYNGEE. This record belongs to a study of control samples from healthy donors and cancer patients. Sequencing used immunoSEQ multiplex PCR; TCRdb keeps in-frame clones, though not all of them. The repertoire holds tens of thousands of clones, with about 90% as singletons. The source material was blood. This receptor was obtained from a woman aged 45-65 years in good health. The chain combines TRBV9 with TRBJ2-3; TRBD2 is a possible D gene (6 bases). The chain's CDR3 is CASSVDARDSTDTQYF. The DNA of the CDR3 is TGTGCCAGCAGCGTAGATGCTAGGGACTCCACAGATACGCAGTATTTT.